The following is a TCR beta chain sequence with its context. This entry comes from a study of blood T cell repertoires in COVID-19. The wider study: Spain, Italy and the United States supplied samples that represented acute and convalescent COVID-19. T cells, B-cell-depleted T cells, or PBMCs supplied cDNA or gDNA.

Original data processing: Reference gene primer amplification gave nucleated cell count estimates. Profiled with immunoSEQ multiplex PCR; TCRdb holds only in-frame clones, not every one. The DNA gave D and trimming, while V, J and clone size come from that table. The profile shows roughly 160,000 clones, 82% of them singletons. The germline gives CDR1 WSHSY, CDR2 SAAADI. This CDR3 comprises 13 residues. V gave up 8 bases and J gave up 8 bases, with 18 bases separating them. The clonotype comes from a woman older than 75 with active or convalescent COVID-19. The V gene is TRBV10-2, the J gene TRBJ1-2; perhaps TRBD1 as D (6 bases). Material: peripheral blood. CDR3 bases: TGCGCCAGCGGGAATACAGGGCTGGGGGGCTACACCTTC. This translates into CASGNTGLGGYTF.